The 6 T cell receptor beta chains presented below share a single source sample, sequenced in a study of PD-1 blockade in mismatch repair-deficient tumors (dated by TCRdb to 2017 to 2019). The library was prepared using the immunoSEQ multiplex PCR assay. TCRdb retrieved this table from immuneACCESS and kept in-frame rearrangements only. Not all clones are present; in checked studies, unresolved V genes account for under half, and no reason is known for the remainder. The sample has roughly 37,000 clones on record, roughly 84% of them singletons. The ten largest clones take up around 1% of the sample. The source material was PBMCs, sampled roughly 40 weeks after starting pembrolizumab. All receptors derive from an adult with mismatch repair-deficient cancer.

J is TRBJ2-4 and V is TRBV4-1; D is perhaps TRBD1 (6 bases). The CDR3 spans 16 residues. Germline CDR1 MGHRA, CDR2 YSYEKL. With 0 bases removed from V and 5 bases from J, the gap between germline ends came to 14 bases. The CDR3 loop reads CASSQDLGTLENIQYF. For the CDR3, the DNA is TGCGCCAGCAGCCAAGATCTCGGGACACTAGAAAACATTCAGTACTTC.

This clone was picked up one time. The chain is built from TRBV7-9 and TRBJ1-5; 11 nucleotides line up with TRBD1. This CDR3 region has 15 residues. Germline V lookup: CDR1 SEHNR, CDR2 FQNEAQ (reference sequence). V gave up 1 base and J gave up 4 bases; unmatched junction bases: 0. The CDR3 coding sequence is TGTGCCAGCAGCTTAGGGGACAGGGGGAATCAGCCCCAGCATTTT. It is translated as CASSLGDRGNQPQHF.

The chain links TRBV9 to TRBJ2-5; D perhaps matches TRBD2 (6 bases). V shed 4 bases and J shed 0 bases, with 19 bases lying between them. The germline CDR1 and CDR2 sequences are SGDLS and YYNGEE. CDR3 size: 17 residues. Written as DNA, the CDR3 is TGTGCCAGCAGCTCTCATGGCGGGACGGTTTACCAAGAGACCCAGTACTTC. Amino acid sequence: CASSSHGGTVYQETQYF.

This clone was detected only once. The rearrangement links TRBV27 to TRBJ1-4; 8 bases align to TRBD1. J lost 8 bases, V lost 5 bases, and 7 bases had no gene match. The CDR3 runs to 14 residues. Germline V CDR1 and CDR2: MNHEY, SMNVEV (reference sequence). Here the CDR3 DNA reads TGTGCCAGCAGTCTGGACAGGGAGAGAGAAAAACTGTTTTTT. Its protein product is CASSLDREREKLFF.

This clone was seen once. The chain couples TRBV18 to TRBJ1-1; TRBD1 matches at 8 bases. Unmatched junction bases numbered 8, after V lost 6 bases and J lost 5 bases. Germline values: CDR1 KGHSH, CDR2 LQKENI. The CDR3 is made up of 14 amino acids. CDR3 bases: TGTGCCAGCTCTTACGGACAGGGCAATACTGAAGCTTTCTTT. It is translated as CASSYGQGNTEAFF.

This chain joins TRBV13 and TRBJ1-2, with a possible D match to TRBD1 (5 bases). Trimming pared 0 bases from V and 2 bases from J, leaving 7 bases between. The germline V gene has CDR1 PRHDT and CDR2 FYEKMQ (reference sequence). This CDR3 contains 14 residues. CDR3 sequence: CASSLGRGNYGYTF. The DNA for the CDR3 is TGTGCCAGCAGCTTAGGCCGGGGGAACTATGGCTACACCTTC.